Shown below are 32 T cell receptor beta chains from a single sample sequenced in a study of vaccination and CD4 T cells after COVID-19. Cultured CD4+ T cells had their DNA profiled by the Oncomine TCR Beta short-read assay. TCRdb independently ran MiXCR on the PCR reads; one entry per CDR3 protein. Among some 16,000 distinct CDR3 sequences listed, roughly four fifths were seen once. Their antigens remain unidentified. Treatment here: roughly 11-day PBMC culture with coronavirus spike peptide pools or control peptides (ViraFEST assay). Sequenced here: CD4+ T cells from blood, cultured in vitro, sampled after SARS-CoV-2 vaccination. These receptors all stem from a human donor who received a COVID-19 vaccine.

The chain carries TRBV7-8 and TRBJ1-2, with D hard to call. The germline gives CDR1 SGHVS, CDR2 FQNEAQ. Trimming took 4 bases from V and 4 from J, leaving 19 bases between them. The CDR3 sequence is 16 residues long. The CDR3 nucleotides read TGTGCCAGCAGCTCCCCAGCGGGCGAGCGGAGCTATGGCTACACCTTC. This codes for CASSSPAGERSYGYTF. Complete variable domain (other parts from reference TRBV7-8 and TRBJ1-2): GAGVSQSPRYKVAKRGQDVALRCDPISGHVSLFWYQQALGQGPEFLTYFQNEAQLDKSGLPSDRFFAERPEGSVSTLKIQRTQQEDSAVYLCASSSPAGERSYGYTFGSGTRLTVV.

V is TRBV20-1 and J is TRBJ1-1, with TRBD1 matching 7 bases. Germline V gene data show CDR1 as DFQATT and CDR2 as SNEGSKA (reference sequence). The J segment lost 4 bases and the V segment lost 0 bases, leaving 14 bases of the junction unmatched. The CDR3 runs 17 residues. CDR3 in DNA: TGCAGTGCTAGAGAGAGAGCCGGGACAGTAGATTTCACTGAAGCTTTCTTT. It codes for CSARERAGTVDFTEAFF.

This clonotype was counted between two and nine times. The chain recombines TRBV30 with TRBJ1-1, with a possible D match to TRBD1 (6 bases). Germline CDR1 reads GTSNPN; CDR2 reads SVGIG (reference sequence). The CDR3 contains 15 residues. Trimming stripped 4 bases from V and 1 base from J, with 16 bases between. CDR3 DNA: TGTGCCTGGACCTCCCCGGGGGGGCCGAACACTGAAGCTTTCTTT. Encoded protein: CAWTSPGGPNTEAFF.

This clonotype appeared once. This chain uses TRBV21-1 with TRBJ2-5; the table's TRBD1 call for D was not verified on the DNA. TRBV21-1 is annotated as a pseudogene. This CDR3 is 15 amino acids long. The CDR3 DNA reads TGTGCCAGCAGCAAAGCGCTTTGGGGGGGAGAGACCCAGTACTTC. Translated: CASSKALWGGETQYF.

This sequence joins TRBV10-1 and TRBJ2-7; the D gene could be TRBD1 or TRBD2 (7 bases each). The CDR3 totals 14 residues. V was shortened by 3 bases and J by 4 bases, with 13 bases between the two germline ends. Germline lookup yields CDR1 WNHNN and CDR2 SYGVQD (reference sequence). The CDR3 region has the DNA TGCGCCAGCAGTGACAGCGGGGACAGTTACGAGCAGTACTTC. As protein: CASSDSGDSYEQYF.

The V gene is TRBV6-1, the J gene TRBJ2-7, with 7 nucleotides matching TRBD1. V lost 5 bases, J lost 3 bases, and 7 bases stayed unmatched. This CDR3 region has 14 residues. Germline values: CDR1 MNHNS, CDR2 SASEGT. The CDR3 bases are TGTGCCAGCAGTCGCCGGGACAGCGACTACGAGCAGTACTTC. Protein: CASSRRDSDYEQYF.

This chain connects TRBV20-1 to TRBJ1-6; D gene unclear. V lost 0 bases and J 9 bases, leaving 15 bases between the germline ends. The germline CDR1 and CDR2 sequences are DFQATT and SNEGSKA (reference sequence). The CDR3 spans 15 residues. CDR3 nucleotide sequence: TGCAGTGCTAGAGATCCGAGGGTCCAGTTTTCACCCCTCCACTTT. As protein: CSARDPRVQFSPLHF.

The V call is TRBV20-1, the J call TRBJ1-6; D uncertain. Trimming removed 3 bases from V and 11 bases from J, with 20 bases in between. This CDR3 spans 15 amino acids. The germline V gene has CDR1 DFQATT and CDR2 SNEGSKA (reference sequence). The CDR3 region is CSASPFLAGIAPLHF. In DNA form, the CDR3 reads TGCAGTGCTAGTCCCTTCTTAGCAGGCATAGCACCCCTCCACTTT.

The rearrangement links TRBV10-1 to TRBJ2-3, with D perhaps given as TRBD1 or TRBD2 (5 bases each). From germline, CDR1 is WNHNN and CDR2 SYGVQD (reference sequence). V was shortened by 8 bases and J by 0 bases, with 21 bases between the two germline ends. The CDR3 has 17 residues. This CDR3 reads CASSFGTDLTSTDTQYF. In nucleotides, the CDR3 is TGCGCCAGCTCTTTTGGGACGGACTTAACTAGCACAGATACGCAGTATTTT.

In its sample, this clonotype was seen once. J is TRBJ2-3 and V is TRBV20-1, with 10 bases that match TRBD2. This CDR3 has 14 amino acids. Germline V gives CDR1 DFQATT, CDR2 SNEGSKA (reference sequence). Trimming took 5 bases from V and 3 from J; bases not matched to a gene: 5. The CDR3: CSAEPGLATDTQYF. CDR3 DNA: TGCAGTGCTGAACCGGGACTAGCGACAGATACGCAGTATTTT.

This chain connects TRBV20-1 to TRBJ2-2; 8 nucleotides align to TRBD1. Trimming cost V 1 base and J 7 bases; bases outside gene matches: 5. The CDR3 covers 14 residues. CDR1 is DFQATT, CDR2 SNEGSKA, per germline (reference sequence). The CDR3 DNA reads as TGCAGTGCTAGAGCCGACAGGGGAGGCGGGGAGCTGTTTTTT. It translates to CSARADRGGGELFF.

V usage is TRBV20-1 and J usage is TRBJ1-6; 8 bases are a match to TRBD1. This CDR3 region has 13 residues. Germline CDR1 reads DFQATT; CDR2 reads SNEGSKA (reference sequence). V dropped 6 bases and J dropped 7; count of bases not matched to a gene: 5. Here the CDR3 DNA reads TGCAGTGCACTGGACAGGGAAAATTCACCCCTCCACTTT. Amino acids: CSALDRENSPLHF.

This clonotype has a handful of counts. The chain links TRBV7-8 to TRBJ2-3, with 10 nucleotides matching TRBD2. CDR1 and CDR2 (germline): SGHVS, FQNEAQ. With V trimmed by 1 base and J by 2 bases, 3 bases remained unmatched. This CDR3 spans 16 amino acids. The CDR3 is CASSLVTSGATDTQYF. CDR3 in DNA: TGTGCCAGCAGCTTAGTCACTAGCGGGGCCACAGATACGCAGTATTTT.

V is TRBV6-5 and J is TRBJ1-2, with D possibly being TRBD1 (6 bases). The V gene's germline CDR1 is MNHEY and CDR2 SVGAGI. V was trimmed by 0 bases and J by 4 bases, leaving 12 bases between them. The CDR3 has 15 residues. CDR3 bases: TGTGCCAGCAGTTACTCAGGGGGTAAAGGCTATGGCTACACCTTC. Protein: CASSYSGGKGYGYTF.

This rearrangement joins TRBV7-2 to TRBJ1-3; maybe TRBD1 (6 bases). Germline loops: CDR1 SGHTA, CDR2 FQGNSA. The CDR3 sequence is 15 residues long. V was cut by 3 bases and J by 3 bases, with 12 bases left in between. CDR3 in amino acids: CASSFRGTDGNTIYF. DNA of the CDR3: TGTGCCAGCAGCTTTAGGGGGACCGATGGAAACACCATATATTTT.

On this clonotype: Germline and junction disagree at one end, which may indicate a read error. This chain joins TRBV7-3 and TRBJ1-1; D might be TRBD1 (6 bases). Germline lookup yields CDR1 SGHTA and CDR2 FQGTGA. The CDR3 extends over 17 amino acids. The CDR3, as DNA: TGTGCCAGCAGCTTAGGCCAGGGGCACAGGTTGAACACTGGAGCTTTCTTT. This sequence encodes CASSLGQGHRLNTGAFF.

The chain links TRBV11-2 to TRBJ2-3; tentatively, D is TRBD1 or TRBD2 (5 bases each). This CDR3 has 14 residues. Germline V gene data show CDR1 as SGHAT and CDR2 as FQNNGV. Trimming took off 5 bases at V and 8 bases at J, with 17 bases between the two ends. The CDR3 here is CASSPSGAGPTQYF. In nucleotides, the CDR3 is TGTGCCAGCAGCCCCTCCGGGGCAGGACCTACGCAGTATTTT.

The chain links TRBV6-1 to TRBJ1-2; D remains ambiguous. The germline CDR1 and CDR2 sequences are MNHNS and SASEGT. V was shortened by 7 bases and J by 0 bases, with 15 bases between the two germline ends. The CDR3 consists of 15 residues. The CDR3 nucleotides read TGTGCCAGCACCGAAACAGCGTTAGCTAACTATGGCTACACCTTC. It yields the protein CASTETALANYGYTF.

This clonotype was recorded once. This chain uses TRBV7-6 with TRBJ1-1; no reliable D call. CDR3 length: 15 amino acids. The V gene's germline CDR1 is SGHVS and CDR2 FNYEAQ. V lost 2 bases and J 0 bases, leaving 10 bases between the germline ends. The CDR3 DNA is TGTGCCAGCAGCTTATGGGGAGTTATGAACACTGAAGCTTTCTTT. Protein sequence: CASSLWGVMNTEAFF. The full variable domain, with the rest looked up from reference TRBV7-6 and TRBJ1-1, is GAGVSQSPRYKVTKRGQDVALRCDPISGHVSLYWYRQALGQGPEFLTYFNYEAQQDKSGLPNDRFSAERPEGSISTLTIQRTEQRDSAMYRCASSLWGVMNTEAFFGQGTRLTVV.

The rearrangement links TRBV12-3 or TRBV12-4 to TRBJ2-1; 7 nucleotides line up with TRBD2. The CDR3 has 12 amino acids. The V segment lost 6 bases and the J segment 6 bases; nucleotides outside the gene matches: 2. The CDR3 protein is CASRTGGNEQFF. The CDR3 coding sequence is TGTGCCAGCAGGACGGGGGGCAATGAGCAGTTCTTC.

The rearrangement joins TRBV12-5 to TRBJ2-7, with 11 bases aligning to TRBD1. J lost 6 bases, V lost 6 bases, and 13 bases had no gene match. This CDR3 region has 16 residues. CDR1 and CDR2 from the germline V gene are LGHNT and FRNRAP. In nucleotides, the CDR3 is TGTGCTAGTGGGATGGACACCGGGACAGGGGGTATCGAGCAGTACTTC. This gives the protein CASGMDTGTGGIEQYF.

The DNA of the CDR3 is TGTGCCAGTAGCATCCGGGCGGGGGGGCACACCGGGGAGCTGTTTTTT. Translation gives CASSIRAGGHTGELFF. The gene calls are TRBV19 and TRBJ2-2; 9 bases map to TRBD2. This CDR3 comprises 16 residues. Trimming took 6 bases from V and 3 from J; bases not matched to a gene: 8. Per germline, CDR1 LNHDA and CDR2 SQIVND (reference sequence).

V gene TRBV30 combines with J gene TRBJ1-5, with TRBD1 identical over 11 bases. With 4 bases clipped from V and 4 bases from J, the junction kept 6 bases outside the gene matches. The CDR3 spans 15 residues. Germline CDR1 GTSNPN, CDR2 SVGIG (reference sequence). The DNA for the CDR3 is TGTGCCTGGACAAGGACAGGGGGCGGGAATCAGCCCCAGCATTTT. It is translated as CAWTRTGGGNQPQHF.

The V call is TRBV7-2, the J call TRBJ1-2; D ambiguous. CDR1 is SGHTA and CDR2 is FQGNSA in the germline V gene. V was clipped by 0 bases and J by 0 bases, with 5 bases between them. The CDR3 is 14 residues long. Written as DNA, the CDR3 is TGTGCCAGCAGCTTAGCTACAGCTAACTATGGCTACACCTTC. As protein: CASSLATANYGYTF.

This sequence joins TRBV15 and TRBJ2-4; 9 nucleotides line up with TRBD1. From germline, CDR1 is LNHNV and CDR2 YYDKDF (reference sequence). The CDR3 is 16 amino acids. The V segment lost 1 base and the J segment 5 bases; nucleotides outside the gene matches: 6. Here the CDR3 DNA reads TGTGCCACCAGCAGAGGGACAGGGGCCGGGGAAAACATTCAGTACTTC. It yields the protein CATSRGTGAGENIQYF.

V is TRBV6-1 and J is TRBJ1-3, with D unresolved. Germline V lookup: CDR1 MNHNS, CDR2 SASEGT. The V and J ends lost 6 bases and 4 bases respectively, with 13 bases between them. The CDR3 contains 14 residues. CDR3 bases: TGTGCCAGCAGCTTGACTAACCCGGGAAACACCATATATTTT. Translation: CASSLTNPGNTIYF.

V gene TRBV27 combines with J gene TRBJ1-5; D is undetermined. Germline V gene lookup returns CDR1 MNHEY and CDR2 SMNVEV (reference sequence). Trimming removed 8 bases from V and 7 bases from J, with 18 bases in between. The CDR3 runs to 14 residues. The CDR3 DNA reads TGTGCCAGCCCCGGTCCATGCAAACCCCAGCCCCAGCATTTT. Protein: CASPGPCKPQPQHF.

The chain couples TRBV18 to TRBJ1-2; D not resolved. This CDR3 is built from 13 residues. Germline values: CDR1 KGHSH, CDR2 LQKENI. V was pared by 2 bases and J by 8 bases, with 12 bases between. CDR3 region: CASSPSGPIGYTF. The CDR3 DNA sequence: TGTGCCAGCTCACCATCTGGTCCCATCGGCTACACCTTC.

The chain joins TRBV20-1 to TRBJ2-3, with D maybe TRBD1 (6 bases). The CDR3 is made up of 13 amino acids. V lost 4 bases to trimming and J lost 4 bases, with 12 bases between them. From germline, CDR1 is DFQATT and CDR2 SNEGSKA (reference sequence). The CDR3 loop is CSATKQGPDTQYF. As DNA, the CDR3 is TGCAGTGCTACTAAACAGGGACCAGATACGCAGTATTTT.

The V call is TRBV6-1, the J call TRBJ2-3, with a weak D call TRBD2 (6 bases). With 7 bases removed from V and 3 bases from J, the gap between germline ends came to 14 bases. CDR1 is MNHNS and CDR2 is SASEGT in the germline V gene. CDR3 length equals 14 residues. The CDR3 protein is CASKQTRWTDTQYF. CDR3 in DNA: TGTGCCAGCAAACAGACTAGGTGGACAGATACGCAGTATTTT.

The CDR3, as DNA: TGTGCCAGTAGTATACGAGGAAAAGAGACCCAGTACTTC. Translating gives CASSIRGKETQYF. This rearrangement joins TRBV19 to TRBJ2-5; D is undetermined. The CDR3 consists of 13 residues. The germline V gene has CDR1 LNHDA and CDR2 SQIVND (reference sequence). The germline V and J ends were trimmed by 2 bases and 3 bases, with 7 bases remaining between them. The full variable domain, its missing parts supplied by reference TRBV19 and TRBJ2-5, is DGGITQSPKYLFRKEGQNVTLSCEQNLNHDAMYWYRQDPGQGLRLIYYSQIVNDFQKGDIAEGYSVSREKKESFPLTVTSAQKNPTAFYLCASSIRGKETQYFGPGTRLLVL.

The chain recombines TRBV12-3 or TRBV12-4 with TRBJ2-7; D unclear. V was shortened by 4 bases and J by 0 bases, with 10 bases between the two germline ends. CDR3 length: 14 amino acids. This CDR3 reads CASSSGRSSYEQYF. In DNA, the CDR3 is TGTGCCAGCAGTTCCGGACGGAGCTCCTACGAGCAGTACTTC.